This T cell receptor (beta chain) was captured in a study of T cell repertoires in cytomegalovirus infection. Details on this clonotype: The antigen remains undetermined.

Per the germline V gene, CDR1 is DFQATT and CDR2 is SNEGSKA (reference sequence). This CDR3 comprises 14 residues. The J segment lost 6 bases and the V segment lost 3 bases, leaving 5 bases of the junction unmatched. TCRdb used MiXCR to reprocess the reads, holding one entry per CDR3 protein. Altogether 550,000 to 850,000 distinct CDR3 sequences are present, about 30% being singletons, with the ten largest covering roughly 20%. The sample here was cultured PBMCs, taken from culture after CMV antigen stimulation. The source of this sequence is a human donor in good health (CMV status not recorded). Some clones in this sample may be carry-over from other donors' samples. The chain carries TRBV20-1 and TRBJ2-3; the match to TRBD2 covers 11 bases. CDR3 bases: TGCAGTGCTAGTGGACTAGCGGGCGCGGATACGCAGTATTTT. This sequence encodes CSASGLAGADTQYF.